This is a list of T cell receptor beta chains from one sample in a study of shared clonotypes between healthy human individuals. TCRdb's table, derived via immunoSEQ multiplex PCR, lists solely in-frame clones and lacks some. Of 2.3 million or so clones in the sample, just over 90% were seen once. The specimen sequenced was naive CD4+ T cells from PBMCs. Every receptor here comes from a man younger than 30 in good health. Some clones in this sample may be carry-over from other donors' samples. The CDR3 runs from the conserved cysteine through the conserved F or W. D genes are given only for firm matches. The size entry is marked missing in some rows and otherwise reads once, few, many or a size class.

abundance: .; d_gene: TRBD1; v_gene: TRBV19; j_gene: TRBJ1-2; len: 13; CDR3aa: CASSPGGDYGYTF; CDR3nt: TGTGCCAGTAGTCCAGGGGGGGACTATGGCTACACCTTC
abundance: .; d_gene: TRBD2; v_gene: TRBV5-5; j_gene: TRBJ2-2; len: 19; CDR3aa: CASSLGGTSGIRATGELFF; CDR3nt: TGTGCCAGCAGCTTGGGCGGGACTAGCGGGATTCGGGCCACCGGGGAGCTGTTTTTT
abundance: .; d_gene: TRBD1; v_gene: TRBV5-1; j_gene: TRBJ1-3; len: 16; CDR3aa: CASSRNPTGAGNTIYF; CDR3nt: TGCGCCAGCAGCCGTAACCCGACAGGGGCCGGAAACACCATATATTTT
abundance: .; d_gene: .; v_gene: TRBV6-6; j_gene: TRBJ1-2; len: 14; CDR3aa: CASSQDGTNYGYTF; CDR3nt: TGTGCCAGCAGCCAGGACGGGACTAACTATGGCTACACCTTC
abundance: .; d_gene: TRBD2; v_gene: TRBV7-9; j_gene: TRBJ2-3; len: 17; CDR3aa: CASSSLAGGPLVNTQYF; CDR3nt: TGTGCCAGCAGCTCTCTAGCGGGAGGCCCGCTCGTGAATACGCAGTATTTT
abundance: .; d_gene: TRBD1; v_gene: TRBV12-5; j_gene: TRBJ2-7; len: 14; CDR3aa: CASGFGTAAFPQYF; CDR3nt: TGTGCTAGTGGTTTCGGGACAGCCGCCTTTCCCCAGTACTTC
abundance: .; d_gene: .; v_gene: TRBV6-5; j_gene: TRBJ1-2; len: 15; CDR3aa: CASSPGTEIRVGYTF; CDR3nt: TGTGCCAGCAGCCCTGGGACGGAAATCAGGGTGGGCTACACCTTC
abundance: .; d_gene: .; v_gene: TRBV7-8; j_gene: TRBJ2-1; len: 12; CDR3aa: CASSLITVMLFF; CDR3nt: TGTGCCAGCAGCTTAATCACGGTAATGTTGTTCTTC
abundance: .; d_gene: .; v_gene: TRBV25-1; j_gene: TRBJ1-2; len: 15; CDR3aa: CASSEWDWANYGYTF; CDR3nt: TGTGCCAGCAGTGAATGGGACTGGGCCAACTATGGCTACACCTTC
abundance: .; d_gene: .; v_gene: TRBV4-1; j_gene: TRBJ2-7; len: 15; CDR3aa: CASSQSGQPPYEQYF; CDR3nt: TGCGCCAGCAGCCAGTCGGGACAACCTCCCTACGAGCAGTACTTC
abundance: .; d_gene: .; v_gene: TRBV7-9; j_gene: TRBJ2-5; len: 14; CDR3aa: CASSLGDGQETQYF; CDR3nt: TGTGCCAGCAGCTTAGGGGACGGCCAAGAGACCCAGTACTTC
abundance: .; d_gene: TRBD1; v_gene: TRBV5-1; j_gene: TRBJ2-3; len: 15; CDR3aa: CASKLPTGGTDTQYF; CDR3nt: TGCGCCAGCAAGTTGCCGACAGGGGGAACAGATACGCAGTATTTT
abundance: .; d_gene: TRBD1; v_gene: TRBV28; j_gene: TRBJ1-1; len: 16; CDR3aa: CASSPSDRGPSLEAFF; CDR3nt: TGTGCCAGCAGTCCCTCGGACAGGGGGCCATCCCTTGAAGCTTTCTTT
abundance: .; d_gene: .; v_gene: TRBV28; j_gene: TRBJ1-2; len: 13; CDR3aa: CASSPETNYGYTF; CDR3nt: TGTGCCAGCAGCCCTGAGACTAACTATGGCTACACCTTC
abundance: .; d_gene: .; v_gene: TRBV15; j_gene: TRBJ2-4; len: 15; CDR3aa: CATSRTLPLKNIQYF; CDR3nt: TGTGCCACCAGCAGGACACTCCCCCTCAAAAACATTCAGTACTTC
abundance: .; d_gene: .; v_gene: TRBV7-2; j_gene: TRBJ1-4; len: 14; CDR3aa: CASSEGGFDEKLFF; CDR3nt: TGTGCCAGCAGCGAAGGGGGTTTCGATGAAAAACTGTTTTTT
abundance: once; d_gene: .; v_gene: TRBV18; j_gene: TRBJ2-2; len: 16; CDR3aa: CASSPLGTVNTGELFF; CDR3nt: TGTGCCAGCTCACCCTTGGGGACGGTGAACACCGGGGAGCTGTTTTTT
abundance: once; d_gene: .; v_gene: TRBV7-6; j_gene: TRBJ1-4; len: 13; CDR3aa: CASSTGPSEKLFF; CDR3nt: TGTGCCAGCAGCACAGGACCGTCTGAAAAACTGTTTTTT
abundance: .; d_gene: .; v_gene: TRBV4-1; j_gene: TRBJ1-1; len: 14; CDR3aa: CASSRDLGGTEAFF; CDR3nt: TGCGCCAGCAGCAGGGACCTTGGGGGCACTGAAGCTTTCTTT
abundance: .; d_gene: .; v_gene: TRBV12-5; j_gene: TRBJ2-5; len: 15; CDR3aa: CASGLARPGGETQYF; CDR3nt: TGTGCTAGTGGTTTGGCCCGTCCCGGAGGGGAGACCCAGTACTTC
abundance: .; d_gene: TRBD2; v_gene: TRBV5-6; j_gene: TRBJ2-3; len: 18; CDR3aa: CASSVGTSGSIGTDTQYF; CDR3nt: TGTGCCAGCAGCGTCGGGACTAGCGGGAGCATCGGCACAGATACGCAGTATTTT
abundance: .; d_gene: .; v_gene: TRBV7-3; j_gene: TRBJ2-7; len: 14; CDR3aa: CASSLGGASVVQYF; CDR3nt: TGTGCCAGCAGCTTAGGGGGTGCTAGCGTCGTGCAGTACTTC
abundance: .; d_gene: .; v_gene: TRBV6-1; j_gene: TRBJ1-3; len: 14; CDR3aa: CASRPIGSGNTIYF; CDR3nt: TGTGCCAGCAGGCCCATCGGCTCTGGAAACACCATATATTTT